These T cell receptor beta chains were read from a single sample in a study of blood T cell repertoires in COVID-19. Generated by immunoSEQ multiplex PCR, the TCRdb table keeps only in-frame clones and is missing some. The table includes some 490,000 clones, roughly nine tenths detected once. Sample: PBMCs or T cells enriched from blood (not recorded which). These receptors all come from a woman aged 55-70 years who had recovered from COVID-19. The CDR3 runs from the conserved cysteine through the conserved F or W. D genes are given only for firm matches. Clone size is stated in some rows and not others, as once, few, many or a class when expanded.

v_gene	j_gene	abundance	d_gene	CDR3aa	CDR3nt
TRBV3-1/TRBV3-2	TRBJ1-6	NA	TRBD1	CASSQDRQGNSPLHF	TGTGCCAGCAGCCAAGATAGACAGGGGAATTCACCCCTCCACTTT
TRBV18	TRBJ2-3	NA	NA	CASSSPLSYDTQYF	TGTGCCAGCTCATCGCCCCTAAGCTACGATACGCAGTATTTT
TRBV4-1	TRBJ2-1	NA	NA	CASTAGSNEQFF	TGCGCCAGCACCGCAGGGTCCAATGAGCAGTTCTTC
TRBV24-1	TRBJ2-3	NA	TRBD2	CATGERGEDTQYF	TGTGCCACAGGGGAGCGGGGCGAAGATACGCAGTATTTT
TRBV5-1	TRBJ1-5	few	NA	CASSLDGNSNQPQHF	TGCGCCAGCAGCTTGGACGGGAATAGCAATCAGCCCCAGCATTTT
TRBV3-1/TRBV3-2	TRBJ2-7	NA	TRBD1	CASSYGQGGYEQYF	TGTGCCAGCAGCTATGGACAGGGGGGTTACGAGCAGTACTTC
TRBV11-3	TRBJ1-2	NA	NA	CASSATSEEDYGYTF	TGTGCCAGCAGCGCTACCTCTGAGGAGGACTATGGCTACACCTTC
TRBV6-5	TRBJ1-6	NA	NA	CASSQGYRYNSPLHF	TGTGCCAGCAGCCAGGGGTACAGATATAATTCACCCCTCCACTTT
TRBV5-1	TRBJ1-2	NA	NA	CASSPWLTEYGYTF	TGCGCCAGCAGCCCTTGGTTAACAGAATATGGCTACACCTTC
TRBV5-8	TRBJ1-3	NA	NA	CASSPRGSGNTIYF	TGTGCCAGCAGCCCCCGGGGGTCTGGAAACACCATATATTTT
TRBV7-7	TRBJ1-1	NA	NA	CASSPARGARNTEAFF	TGTGCTAGCAGCCCTGCACGCGGGGCTCGGAACACTGAAGCTTTCTTT
TRBV5-1	TRBJ1-1	NA	NA	CASSFPGTMNTEAFF	TGCGCCAGCAGCTTTCCCGGGACAATGAACACTGAAGCTTTCTTT
TRBV4-1	TRBJ1-3	NA	NA	CASSQVQGSFLSLSGNTIYF	TGCGCCAGCAGCCAAGTGCAGGGATCTTTTCTCTCTCTCTCTGGAAACACCATATATTTT
TRBV18	TRBJ1-5	NA	TRBD1	CASSRDRGQTQPQHF	TGTGCCAGCTCCCGGGACAGGGGGCAAACTCAGCCCCAGCATTTT
TRBV7-2	TRBJ2-1	NA	NA	CASRPPTGRTKYNEQFF	TGTGCCAGCAGACCACCCACCGGCCGGACTAAGTACAATGAGCAGTTCTTC
TRBV5-1	TRBJ1-3	NA	NA	CASSLAGVAGGNTIYF	TGCGCCAGCAGCTTGGCGGGGGTAGCAGGTGGAAACACCATATATTTT
TRBV15	TRBJ1-1	NA	NA	CATSRDRGPWGDTEAFF	TGTGCCACCAGCAGAGATAGAGGCCCCTGGGGGGACACTGAAGCTTTCTTT
TRBV10-1	TRBJ1-1	NA	NA	CASSEQGPNTEAFF	TGCGCCAGCAGTGAGCAGGGCCCGAACACTGAAGCTTTCTTT
TRBV19	TRBJ1-2	NA	NA	CASSPSGQRYGYTF	TGTGCCAGTAGTCCGTCAGGACAGCGCTATGGCTACACCTTC
TRBV3-1/TRBV3-2	TRBJ2-2	NA	NA	CASLRGGGTGELFF	TGTGCCAGCCTCCGGGGAGGGGGGACCGGGGAGCTGTTTTTT
TRBV7-9	TRBJ1-1	NA	TRBD1	CASSLNRGGEAFF	TGTGCCAGCAGCTTAAACAGGGGGGGTGAAGCTTTCTTT
TRBV5-1	TRBJ2-3	NA	NA	CASSLLGATTDTQYF	TGCGCCAGCAGCTTGCTGGGCGCTACCACAGATACGCAGTATTTT
TRBV24-1	TRBJ1-5	NA	NA	CATSPPGVNQPQHF	TGTGCCACCAGTCCGCCAGGGGTCAATCAGCCCCAGCATTTT
TRBV28	TRBJ1-3	NA	TRBD1	CASRKTGGNTIYF	TGTGCCAGCAGAAAGACAGGGGGAAACACCATATATTTT
TRBV7-2	TRBJ2-3	NA	NA	CASSLERSSTDTQYF	TGTGCCAGCAGCTTAGAACGGAGTAGCACAGATACGCAGTATTTT
TRBV9	TRBJ1-3	once	NA	CASSDQVSGNTIYF	TGTGCCAGCAGCGATCAGGTATCTGGAAACACCATATATTTT
TRBV4-1	TRBJ2-4	once	TRBD1	CASSTTDRDLNIQYF	TGCGCCAGCAGTACGACCGACAGGGACCTAAACATTCAGTACTTC
TRBV30	TRBJ1-1	few	NA	CAWSRGGNTEAFF	TGTGCCTGGAGTAGGGGAGGGAACACTGAAGCTTTCTTT
TRBV25-1	TRBJ2-1	NA	NA	CASSGGVNEQFF	TGTGCCAGCAGTGGGGGGGTGAATGAGCAGTTCTTC
TRBV9	TRBJ1-5	NA	TRBD1	CASSGGQGFNQPQHF	TGTGCCAGCAGCGGGGGACAGGGCTTCAATCAGCCCCAGCATTTT
TRBV27	TRBJ2-1	NA	NA	CASSATGEQFF	TGTGCCAGCAGTGCCACAGGAGAGCAGTTCTTC
TRBV18	TRBJ1-1	NA	NA	CASSPFPTGSAEAFF	TGTGCCAGCTCACCATTTCCCACAGGGAGCGCTGAAGCTTTCTTT
TRBV11-2	TRBJ1-1	NA	NA	CASSLSGGLKFF	TGTGCCAGCAGCCTCAGTGGAGGCTTGAAGTTCTTT
TRBV24-1	TRBJ2-2	NA	TRBD1	CATSDSRGQGAAGELFF	TGTGCCACCAGTGATTCCCGCGGACAGGGGGCGGCCGGGGAGCTGTTTTTT
TRBV30	TRBJ1-2	NA	NA	CAWSAGYGYTF	TGTGCCTGGAGTGCAGGCTATGGCTACACCTTC
TRBV10-2	TRBJ2-4	NA	NA	CASSESTTSKNIQYF	TGCGCCAGCAGTGAGTCGACGACATCCAAAAACATTCAGTACTTC
TRBV5-6	TRBJ1-1	NA	NA	CASRRGSNTEAFF	TGTGCCAGCAGAAGGGGGTCGAACACTGAAGCTTTCTTT
TRBV19	TRBJ2-2	NA	TRBD1	CASSIQGVNTGELFF	TGTGCCAGTAGTATACAGGGGGTGAACACCGGGGAGCTGTTTTTT
TRBV6-5	TRBJ1-1	NA	NA	CASSSPGLRNTEAFF	TGTGCCAGCAGTTCCCCGGGACTGAGGAACACTGAAGCTTTCTTT
TRBV29-1	TRBJ1-3	NA	NA	CSVDTVGNTIYF	TGCAGCGTTGATACAGTTGGAAACACCATATATTTT
TRBV3-1/TRBV3-2	TRBJ2-7	NA	TRBD1	CASSRGTGKSTEQYF	TGTGCCAGCAGCCGCGGGACAGGGAAATCTACCGAGCAGTACTTC
TRBV2	TRBJ2-6	NA	NA	CASKESGANVLTF	TGTGCCAGCAAGGAGTCTGGGGCCAACGTCCTGACTTTC